The present T cell receptor (beta chain) was sequenced within a study of cytomegalovirus exposure and HLA in healthy donors (dated by TCRdb to about 2017). In the study overall: An earlier analysis of roughly 630 of the donors reported about 250 Gb of sequence data and some 120 million unique TCR beta sequences from roughly 180 million T cells. Approximately 300 gigabases of sequencing data and 75 million to 85 million unique TCR sequences made up an early release that covered approximately 650 HLA-typed donors. The genetic ancestry cluster associated with self-reported Caucasian donors included approximately 85% of the 398 genotyped donors. The study aimed to test whether signatures of past pathogen exposure could be identified by cataloging public T cell receptors. Using immunosequencing, the study profiled T cell repertoires from approximately 700 subjects and related those repertoires to cytomegalovirus serostatus. In addition to the first cohort of about 650 subjects, a separate validation cohort of approximately 130 different subjects was used. High-throughput TCR immunosequencing, statistical association of individual TCRs with disease status, and machine learning were combined to predict cytomegalovirus infection status. A later analysis re-analyzed previously published TCR beta repertoires from 600 to 850 donors and added high-resolution HLA genotyping to study TCR occurrence patterns. The later analysis used no new phenotypic data to find candidate immune exposures, relying instead on TCR beta sequences and their occurrence across donors. To decide whether each TCR beta V gene segment behaved as functional or pseudogenic, an earlier analysis of some 580 of the donors relied on high-throughput TCR beta sequencing. Donor age, sex, ethnicity and CMV serostatus were compiled alongside the repertoire data. Genome-wide SNP genotypes for about three fifths of the roughly 670 donors were used in a later genetic analysis, which treated that subset as a discovery cohort. All discovery cohort repertoires had been generated on a single sequencing platform. Both class I and class II loci were covered by HLA typing, at four-digit resolution. Typing coverage varied by locus: 629-630 donors for A, B, C, DRB1 and DQB1; approximately 500 for DQA1; nearly 610 for DPA1; around 490 for DPB1. Five DR-DQ haplotypes were handled as single units for association and clustering because linkage in the cohort was strong. Among around 400 genotyped donors of the cohort, an average of around 220,000 unique TCR beta nucleotide sequences was sequenced per donor, of which about 19% were non-productive. Here is what the overall study found, with its caveats: Linkage disequilibrium might explain the correlated functional status among segregating V segments, but an unknown experimental factor could not be ruled out. Only TCR beta chains were sequenced in this cohort, and the absence of alpha or paired-chain data limited detectable features. A later analysis found that most CMV-associated TCR beta chains appeared HLA-restricted, with HLA associations seemingly driven largely by CMV exposure. Presence/absence analyses assumed roughly uniform sequencing depth across donors, an assumption that may not hold. Because HLA typing was missing for some donors at each locus, association tests included only the typed subset. In a later genetic analysis, a missense DCLRE1C variant was associated with V-gene and J-gene trimming of TCR beta chains, and the association was replicated in an independent cohort. Compared with the 666-donor mean, donors in an Asian-associated ancestry cluster had fewer N-insertions in productive TCRs, according to a later genetic analysis. The study gave a list of roughly 150 TCR beta chains associated with cytomegalovirus. A cluster of highly shared sequence variants was judged likely to be a technical artifact of the sequencing pipeline. The only immune exposure information available for the cohort was CMV serostatus. Some IMGT-functional V segments, including TRBV6-2 and TRBV6-3, could not be distinguished by the 87-base-pair reads and were therefore excluded. Strong co-occurrence of HLA alleles, especially DR and DQ, made assigning TCR associations to individual alleles difficult. About 15 rarely observed V segments, including chromosome 9 orphons, were excluded from the earlier analysis of approximately 600 of the donors because counts were too low. The authors suggested that the approach could potentially be generalized to other disease states and immunological phenotypes. Compared with equally common non-associated chains, HLA-associated TCR beta chains in a later analysis were more clonally expanded and had lower generation probabilities. A further reported finding was that TCR beta sequences accurately predicted the HLA-A and HLA-B alleles for most subjects in the first cohort. Specific HLA alleles were associated with roughly 16,000 TCR beta sequences at a false discovery rate of 0.05 in a later analysis. In vitro tests confirmed that a few of the cytomegalovirus-associated TCR beta chains recognize cytomegalovirus antigens. In a later analysis, several top co-occurrence clusters were reported to appear linked to parvovirus B19, influenza, CMV and Epstein-Barr virus. In both the original and validation cohorts, the classifier was reported to diagnose cytomegalovirus status with high specificity and sensitivity. An earlier analysis of some 560 of the donors showed that most TCR beta V segments appeared in productive rearrangements either about 87% or about 30% of the time, which broadly matched IMGT annotations. While some public TCRs were present in many individuals, most TCR sequences turned up only very rarely across donors. According to a later analysis, TCR association rates differed among HLA loci, with DRB1 alleles showing the most associated TCRs and HLA-C alleles showing the fewest.

To note about this clone: Its antigen remains unidentified. Per-base quality was not reported, and no clone a single base away is much larger than it.

Library construction relied on the immunoSEQ multiplex PCR assay. A mixture of 60 forward primers for TCR Vbeta segments and 13 reverse primers for TCR Jbeta segments was used in the multiplex PCR. The CDR3 region of rearranged TCR beta genes was amplified from genomic DNA with a multiplex PCR assay. On the Illumina HiSeq System, the amplified TCR beta libraries were sequenced as 87-base-pair reads. As for the original processing: Across the 600 to 700 repertoires, a later analysis counted some 80 million unique TCR beta chains, roughly 11 million of which were shared by at least two donors. Raw reads were error-corrected and collapsed into unique sequences by a nearest-neighbor algorithm in which closely related sequences were merged to remove PCR and sequencing errors. CDR3 sequences were aligned to IMGT reference sequences to assign V, D and J gene segments. For a sequence to be retained, a match of at least six nucleotides was required to both a V gene segment and a J gene segment. A rearrangement was called productive if the CDR3 had no stop codons and remained in frame with V and J, and every other rearrangement was called non-productive. CDR3 was defined according to IMGT convention as the region running from the second conserved V-encoded cysteine to the conserved J-encoded phenylalanine. The earlier analysis of a few hundred of the donors excluded sequences that lacked an unambiguous match to a single V gene segment. In an earlier analysis of almost 600 of the donors, a V segment was called functional when productive rearrangements were above 56.7%, and segregating when the standard deviation between donors exceeded 5%. To diagnose cytomegalovirus status from the catalog of TCR beta chain sequences, a statistical classification framework was built. A later analysis assigned V and J genes by comparing TCR nucleotide sequences with IMGT/GENE-DB human TR gene sequences. Using the TCRdist pipeline, a later analysis assigned CDR3 sequences along with most-parsimonious VDJ recombination scenarios. In a later analysis, each TCR beta chain was defined by its CDR3 amino acid sequence together with its V-gene family, and reads lacking a unique V-gene family were excluded. To address suspected cross-contamination and a sequencing artifact, a later analysis removed 450 to 700 highly shared, low-generation-probability nucleotide sequences. In a later analysis, a clonal expansion index for each public chain was calculated from normalized within-repertoire ranks of inferred template counts. In a later analysis, generation probabilities were computed using a VDJ recombination model fitted to out-of-frame rearrangements, and the results were checked against IGoR. A later analysis scored TCR-TCR, TCR-HLA and TCR-CMV co-occurrence with hypergeometric tests, applying a repertoire-size bias correction to TCR pairs. A later analysis estimated false discovery rates by permuting HLA or CMV assignments 20 times. In a later analysis, co-occurring TCRs were grouped using DBSCAN, and TCRdist sequence similarity was added for clustering within HLA-allele-positive subsets. Repertoires with fewer than 30,000 or more than 120,000 public chains were left out of co-occurrence clustering, as were roughly five repertoires with anomalous nucleotide sharing. TCRdb took over this immuneACCESS table, retaining in-frame rearrangements with V and J assigned. Such tables are incomplete; in checked studies, under half of the missing clones stem from an unresolved V gene, and the remainder is unexplained. The V and J calls and clone size were taken over from that table, and D and trimming were inferred from the DNA. A total of 150,000 to 200,000 clones appear in this sample, about 70% of them only once. The ten largest make up about 3% of the sample.

Inclusive of the bounding cysteine and phenylalanine, the CDR3 is 15 residues long. Only CDR3 DNA remains: 45 bases, in frame from the first base. After removal of 8 bases from V and 6 bases from J, the junction retains 13 bases not matched to a gene. The germline V gene sets CDR1 to SNHLY and CDR2 to FYNNEI. The cohort was made up of 500 to 850 healthy bone marrow donors. At the time of sampling, all cohort members were nominally healthy, though unrecorded immune exposures were likely present. The donor tested CMV seronegative, placing the donor among the roughly 340 seronegative members of the cohort. A peripheral blood sample was collected from each donor, and TCR beta sequencing was performed on peripheral blood mononuclear cells. Genomic DNA was extracted from the blood cell samples with the Qiagen DNeasy Blood Extraction Kit.

The chain links TRBV2 with TRBJ2-3, and 8 junction bases match TRBD2. Sample: PBMCs. This TCR was recovered from a male donor in good health and CMV-seronegative. The CDR3 region: CASDRTSRTVDTQYF. The DNA sequence is given as TGTGCCAGCGATAGGACTAGCCGCACAGTGGATACGCAGTATTTT. Extended through the reference TRBV2 and TRBJ2-3 proteins, this CDR3 yields the full variable domain: EPEVTQTPSHQVTQMGQEVILRCVPISNHLYFYWYRQILGQKVEFLVSFYNNEISEKSEIFDDQFSVERPDGSNFTLKIRSTKLEDSAMYFCASDRTSRTVDTQYFGPGTRLTVL.